These T cell receptor beta chains were read from a single sample in a study of T cells after yellow fever vaccination. TCRdb recomputed calls from the 5' RACE reads with MiXCR, one row per CDR3 protein. The sample records about 630,000 distinct CDR3 sequences, over 9% being singletons. This specimen was PBMCs, taken on the day of the yellow fever booster vaccination. These receptors were obtained from a man aged 30 to 45 who received the YFV17D yellow fever vaccine. Each CDR3 is given with its conserved first and last residue. The D gene is left open where the match is weak. The listing skips clone size in some rows; elsewhere it reads once, few, many or a size class.

NA	TRBV6-6	many	12	TRBJ1-5	TGTGCCAGCAGCCGGACAGATCAGCCCCAGCATTTT	CASSRTDQPQHF
TRBD1	TRBV7-2	few	14	TRBJ1-1	TGTGCCAGCACCTTCGACAGGGGTGACACTGAAGCTTTCTTT	CASTFDRGDTEAFF
TRBD2	TRBV30	NA	13	TRBJ2-7	TGTGCCTGGAGGGGGGGGATGCCCTACGAGCAGTACTTC	CAWRGGMPYEQYF
NA	TRBV18	few	16	TRBJ1-1	TGTGCCAGCTCACCACTAGCCCTTTCCATGAACACTGAAGCTTTCTTT	CASSPLALSMNTEAFF
TRBD2	TRBV20-1	few	15	TRBJ2-7	TGCAGTGCTAGAGGAATCGGTAGCGGGAGGGGCGAGCAGTACTTC	CSARGIGSGRGEQYF
NA	TRBV7-2	NA	14	TRBJ2-5	TGTGCCAGCAGCTTAGCGGCTAATATAGAGACCCAGTACTTC	CASSLAANIETQYF
NA	TRBV7-9	NA	15	TRBJ1-1	TGTGCCAGCAGCTCACACCACCGGGTATACACTGAAGCTTTCTTT	CASSSHHRVYTEAFF
TRBD2	TRBV20-1	NA	16	TRBJ2-1	TGCTGCGCAATCGGACTAGCAGGTTTAGGGTACAATGAGCAGTTCTTC	CCAIGLAGLGYNEQFF
NA	TRBV2	NA	16	TRBJ2-7	TGTGCCAGCAGTGAAATTCGGCAGTACCCTACCTACGAGCAGTACTTC	CASSEIRQYPTYEQYF
NA	TRBV5-5	few	12	TRBJ1-6	TGTGCCAGCAGCTATGGTGACTCACCCCTCCACTTT	CASSYGDSPLHF
NA	TRBV6-2/TRBV6-3	NA	15	TRBJ2-5	TGTGCCAGCAGTCCTAAGGGGAGGTCCCAAGAGACCCAGTACTTC	CASSPKGRSQETQYF